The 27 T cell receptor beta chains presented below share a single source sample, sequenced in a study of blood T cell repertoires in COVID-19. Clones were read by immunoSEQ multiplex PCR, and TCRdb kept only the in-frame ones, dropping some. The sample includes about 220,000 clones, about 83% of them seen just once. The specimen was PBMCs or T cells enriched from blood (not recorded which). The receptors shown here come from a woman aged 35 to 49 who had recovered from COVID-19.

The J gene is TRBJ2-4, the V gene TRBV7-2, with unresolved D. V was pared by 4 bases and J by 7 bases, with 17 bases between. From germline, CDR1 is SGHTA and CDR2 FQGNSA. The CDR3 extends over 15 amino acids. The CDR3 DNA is TGTGCCAGCAGCTCTTCCGGCCTTCCCGGGAACATTCAGTACTTC. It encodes CASSSSGLPGNIQYF.

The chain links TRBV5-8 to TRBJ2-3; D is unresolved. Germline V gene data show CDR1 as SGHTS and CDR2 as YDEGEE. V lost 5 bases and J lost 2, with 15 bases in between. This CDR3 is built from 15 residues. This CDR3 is CASSQRLPTTDTQYF. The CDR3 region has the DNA TGTGCCAGCAGTCAGAGGCTCCCTACCACAGATACGCAGTATTTT.

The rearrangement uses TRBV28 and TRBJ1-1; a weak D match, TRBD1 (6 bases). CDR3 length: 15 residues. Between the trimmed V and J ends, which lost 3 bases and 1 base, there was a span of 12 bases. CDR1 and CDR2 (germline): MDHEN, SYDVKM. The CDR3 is CASSFGTGRNTEAFF. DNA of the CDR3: TGTGCCAGCAGTTTCGGTACAGGGAGGAACACTGAAGCTTTCTTT.

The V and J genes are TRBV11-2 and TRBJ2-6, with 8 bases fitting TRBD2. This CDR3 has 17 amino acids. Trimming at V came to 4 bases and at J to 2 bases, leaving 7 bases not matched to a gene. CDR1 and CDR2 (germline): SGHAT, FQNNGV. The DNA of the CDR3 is TGTGCCAGCAGCTATGACGGGAGGGCCACTGGGGCCAACGTCCTGACTTTC. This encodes CASSYDGRATGANVLTF.

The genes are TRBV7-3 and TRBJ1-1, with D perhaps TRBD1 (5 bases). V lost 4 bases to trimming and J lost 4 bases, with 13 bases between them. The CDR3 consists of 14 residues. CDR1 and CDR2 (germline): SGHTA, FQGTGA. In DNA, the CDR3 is TGTGCCAGCAGCTCCGGCGGAGGGACCACTGAAGCTTTCTTT. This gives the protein CASSSGGGTTEAFF.

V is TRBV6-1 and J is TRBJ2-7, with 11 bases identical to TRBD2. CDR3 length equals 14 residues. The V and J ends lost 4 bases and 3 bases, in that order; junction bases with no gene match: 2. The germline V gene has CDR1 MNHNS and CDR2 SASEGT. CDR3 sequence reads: CASSVAGGRYEQYV. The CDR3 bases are TGTGCCAGCAGTGTAGCGGGAGGGCGCTACGAGCAGTACGTC.

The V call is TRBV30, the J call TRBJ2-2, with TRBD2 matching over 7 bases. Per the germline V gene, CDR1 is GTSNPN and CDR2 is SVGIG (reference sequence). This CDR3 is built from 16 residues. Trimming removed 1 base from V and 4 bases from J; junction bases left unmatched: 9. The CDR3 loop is CAWSETTSSGTGELFF. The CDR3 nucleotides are TGTGCCTGGAGTGAGACGACTAGCTCGGGCACCGGGGAGCTGTTTTTT. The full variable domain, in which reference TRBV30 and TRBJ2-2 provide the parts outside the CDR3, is SQTIHQWPATLVQPVGSPLSLECTVEGTSNPNLYWYRQAAGRGLQLLFYSVGIGQISSEVPQNLSASRPQDRQFILSSKKLLLSDSGFYLCAWSETTSSGTGELFFGEGSRLTVL.

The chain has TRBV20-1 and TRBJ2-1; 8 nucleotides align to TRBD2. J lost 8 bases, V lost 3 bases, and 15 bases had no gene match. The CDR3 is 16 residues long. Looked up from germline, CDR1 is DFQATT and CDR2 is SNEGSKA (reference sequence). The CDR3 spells CSASPPGLVGWDEQFF. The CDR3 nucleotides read TGCAGTGCTAGTCCCCCGGGACTAGTAGGGTGGGATGAGCAGTTCTTC.

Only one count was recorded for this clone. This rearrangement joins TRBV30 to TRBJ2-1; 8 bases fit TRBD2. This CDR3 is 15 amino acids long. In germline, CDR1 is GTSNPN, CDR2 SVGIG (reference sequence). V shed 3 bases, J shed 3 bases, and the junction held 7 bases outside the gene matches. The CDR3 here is CAWSLTSGLYNEQFF. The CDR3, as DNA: TGTGCCTGGAGCCTTACTAGCGGACTCTACAATGAGCAGTTCTTC.

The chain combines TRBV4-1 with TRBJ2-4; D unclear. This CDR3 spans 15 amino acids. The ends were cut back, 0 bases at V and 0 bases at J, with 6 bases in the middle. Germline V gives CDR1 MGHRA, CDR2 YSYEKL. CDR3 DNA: TGCGCCAGCAGCCAAGATGGGCTAGCCAAAAACATTCAGTACTTC. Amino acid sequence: CASSQDGLAKNIQYF.

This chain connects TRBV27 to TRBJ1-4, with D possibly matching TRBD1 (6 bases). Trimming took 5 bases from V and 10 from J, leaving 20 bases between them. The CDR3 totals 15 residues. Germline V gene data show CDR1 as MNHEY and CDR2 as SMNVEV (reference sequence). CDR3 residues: CASSLSRGERGKLFF. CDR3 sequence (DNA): TGTGCCAGCAGTCTAAGCAGGGGAGAAAGGGGAAAACTGTTTTTT.

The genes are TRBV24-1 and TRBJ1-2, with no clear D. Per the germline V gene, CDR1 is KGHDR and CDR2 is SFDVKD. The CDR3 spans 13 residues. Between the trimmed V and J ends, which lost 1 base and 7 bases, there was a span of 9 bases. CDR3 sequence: CATSDFSGGGYTF. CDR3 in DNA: TGTGCCACCAGTGATTTTTCGGGTGGTGGCTACACCTTC.

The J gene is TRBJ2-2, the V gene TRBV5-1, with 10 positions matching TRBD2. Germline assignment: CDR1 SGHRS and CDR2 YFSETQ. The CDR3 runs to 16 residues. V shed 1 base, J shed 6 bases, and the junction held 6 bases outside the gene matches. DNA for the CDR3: TGCGCCAGCAGCTTGTCTAGCGGGAGCGGAGCCGGGGAGCTGTTTTTT. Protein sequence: CASSLSSGSGAGELFF.

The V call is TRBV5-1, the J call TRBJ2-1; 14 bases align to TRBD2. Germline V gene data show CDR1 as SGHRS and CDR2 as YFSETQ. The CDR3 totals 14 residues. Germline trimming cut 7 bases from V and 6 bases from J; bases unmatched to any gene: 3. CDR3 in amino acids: CASGGLAGANEQFF. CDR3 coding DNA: TGCGCCAGCGGGGGACTAGCGGGAGCCAATGAGCAGTTCTTC.

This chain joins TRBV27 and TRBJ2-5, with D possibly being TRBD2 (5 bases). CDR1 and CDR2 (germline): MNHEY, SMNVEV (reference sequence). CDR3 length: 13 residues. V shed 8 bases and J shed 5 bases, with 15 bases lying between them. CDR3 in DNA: TGTGCCAGCCAAACACGGGGAAGTGAGACCCAGTACTTC. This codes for CASQTRGSETQYF.

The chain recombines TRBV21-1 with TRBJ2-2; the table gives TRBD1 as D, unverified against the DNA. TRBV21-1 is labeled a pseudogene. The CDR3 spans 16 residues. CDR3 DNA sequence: TGTGCCAGCCCCCCCCGGGACAGATTGTCCACCGGGGAGCTGTTTTTT. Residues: CASPPRDRLSTGELFF.

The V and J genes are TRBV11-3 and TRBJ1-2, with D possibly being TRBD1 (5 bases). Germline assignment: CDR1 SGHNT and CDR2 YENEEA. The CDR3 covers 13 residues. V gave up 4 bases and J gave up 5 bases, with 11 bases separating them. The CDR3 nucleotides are TGTGCCAGCAGCTCCAGGGTAGGGTATGGCTACACCTTC. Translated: CASSSRVGYGYTF.

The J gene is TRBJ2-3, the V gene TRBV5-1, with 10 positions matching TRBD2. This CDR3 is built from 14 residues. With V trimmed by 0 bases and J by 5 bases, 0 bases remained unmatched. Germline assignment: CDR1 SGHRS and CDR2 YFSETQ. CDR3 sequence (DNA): TGCGCCAGCAGCTTGGGGACTAGCGGAGATACGCAGTATTTT. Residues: CASSLGTSGDTQYF. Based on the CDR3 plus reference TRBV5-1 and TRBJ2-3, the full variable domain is KAGVTQTPRYLIKTRGQQVTLSCSPISGHRSVSWYQQTPGQGLQFLFEYFSETQRNKGNFPGRFSGRQFSNSRSEMNVSTLELGDSALYLCASSLGTSGDTQYFGPGTRLTVL.

The CDR3 here is CAWSQGTSGSSYNEQFF. The DNA for the CDR3 is TGTGCCTGGAGCCAAGGGACTAGCGGAAGCTCCTACAATGAGCAGTTCTTC. The rearrangement links TRBV30 to TRBJ2-1; 11 bases map to TRBD2. Trimming took 3 bases from V and 0 from J; bases not matched to a gene: 7. The V gene's germline CDR1 is GTSNPN and CDR2 SVGIG (reference sequence). CDR3 length: 17 amino acids.

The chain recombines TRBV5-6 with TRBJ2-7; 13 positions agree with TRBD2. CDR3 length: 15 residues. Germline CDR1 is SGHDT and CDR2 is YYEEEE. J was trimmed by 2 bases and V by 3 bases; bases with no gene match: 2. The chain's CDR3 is CASSYGTSGTYEQYV. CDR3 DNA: TGTGCCAGCAGCTATGGGACTAGCGGGACCTACGAGCAGTACGTC.

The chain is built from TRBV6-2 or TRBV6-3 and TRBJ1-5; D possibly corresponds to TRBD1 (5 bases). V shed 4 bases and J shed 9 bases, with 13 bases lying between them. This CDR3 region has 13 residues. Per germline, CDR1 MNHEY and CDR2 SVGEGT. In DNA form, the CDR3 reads TGTGCCAGCAGTTCTGTGGGGGGGAGGCCCCAGCATTTT. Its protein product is CASSSVGGRPQHF.

This CDR3 is CASSLSGIDTGELFF. The CDR3 DNA sequence: TGTGCCAGCAGCTTATCGGGAATCGACACCGGGGAGCTGTTTTTT. This chain links TRBV11-3 with TRBJ2-2, with D perhaps matching TRBD2 (5 bases). CDR3 length: 15 amino acids. Germline CDR1 reads SGHNT; CDR2 reads YENEEA. Deletions cut 2 bases from V and 3 bases from J, with 10 bases between.

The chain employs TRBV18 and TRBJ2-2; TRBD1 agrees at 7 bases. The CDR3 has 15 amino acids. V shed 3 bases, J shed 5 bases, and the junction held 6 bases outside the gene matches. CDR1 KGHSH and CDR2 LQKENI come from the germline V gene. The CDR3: CASSPRQGQTGELFF. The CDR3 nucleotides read TGTGCCAGCTCACCCCGACAGGGACAGACCGGGGAGCTGTTTTTT.

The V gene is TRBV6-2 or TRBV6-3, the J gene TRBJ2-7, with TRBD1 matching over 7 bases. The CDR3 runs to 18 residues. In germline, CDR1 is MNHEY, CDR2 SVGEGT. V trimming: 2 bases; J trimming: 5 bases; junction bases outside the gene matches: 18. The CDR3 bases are TGTGCCAGCAGTTACCCAATGAGAGGACAGGAGGTGTATGACGAGCAGTACGTC. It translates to CASSYPMRGQEVYDEQYV.

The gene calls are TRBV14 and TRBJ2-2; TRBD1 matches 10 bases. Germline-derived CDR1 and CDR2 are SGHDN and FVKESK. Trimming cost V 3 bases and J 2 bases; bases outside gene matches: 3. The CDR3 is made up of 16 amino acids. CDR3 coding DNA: TGTGCCAGCAGCCAGAAGACAGGGGGCAACACCGGGGAGCTGTTTTTT. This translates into CASSQKTGGNTGELFF.

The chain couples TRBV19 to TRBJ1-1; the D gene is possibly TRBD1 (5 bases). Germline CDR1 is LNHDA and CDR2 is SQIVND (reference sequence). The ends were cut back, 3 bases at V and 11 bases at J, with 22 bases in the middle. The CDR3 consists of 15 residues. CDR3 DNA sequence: TGTGCCAGTAGTATTGGGGGGTTAAGGGGTATATGGGCTTTCTTT. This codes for CASSIGGLRGIWAFF.

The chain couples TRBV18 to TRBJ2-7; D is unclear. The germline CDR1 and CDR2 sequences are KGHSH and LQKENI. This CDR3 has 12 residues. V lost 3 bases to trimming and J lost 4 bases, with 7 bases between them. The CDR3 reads CASSPNQYEQYF. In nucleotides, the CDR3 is TGTGCCAGCTCACCGAACCAGTACGAGCAGTACTTC.